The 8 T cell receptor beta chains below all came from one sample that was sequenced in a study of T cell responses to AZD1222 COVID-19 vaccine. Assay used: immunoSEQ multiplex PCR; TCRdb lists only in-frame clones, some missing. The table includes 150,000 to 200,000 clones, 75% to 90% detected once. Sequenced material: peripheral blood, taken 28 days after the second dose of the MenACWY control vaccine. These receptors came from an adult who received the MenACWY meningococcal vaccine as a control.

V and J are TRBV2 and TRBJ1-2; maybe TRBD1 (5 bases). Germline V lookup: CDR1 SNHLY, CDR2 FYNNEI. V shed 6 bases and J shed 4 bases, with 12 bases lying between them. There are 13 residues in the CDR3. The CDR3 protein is CASREQESYGYTF. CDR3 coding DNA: TGTGCCAGCAGGGAACAGGAGTCCTATGGCTACACCTTC.

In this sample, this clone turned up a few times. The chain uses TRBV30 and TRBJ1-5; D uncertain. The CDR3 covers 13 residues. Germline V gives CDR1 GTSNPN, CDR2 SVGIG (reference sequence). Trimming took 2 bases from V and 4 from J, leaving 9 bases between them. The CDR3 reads CAWSTVDNQPQHF. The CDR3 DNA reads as TGTGCCTGGAGTACCGTTGATAATCAGCCCCAGCATTTT. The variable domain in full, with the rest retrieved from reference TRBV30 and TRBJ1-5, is SQTIHQWPATLVQPVGSPLSLECTVEGTSNPNLYWYRQAAGRGLQLLFYSVGIGQISSEVPQNLSASRPQDRQFILSSKKLLLSDSGFYLCAWSTVDNQPQHFGDGTRLSIL.

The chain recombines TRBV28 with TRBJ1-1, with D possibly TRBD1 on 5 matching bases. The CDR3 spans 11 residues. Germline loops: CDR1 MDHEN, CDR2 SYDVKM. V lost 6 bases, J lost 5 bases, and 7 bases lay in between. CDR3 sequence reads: CASRRQTEAFF. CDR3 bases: TGTGCCAGCAGGAGACAGACTGAAGCTTTCTTT.

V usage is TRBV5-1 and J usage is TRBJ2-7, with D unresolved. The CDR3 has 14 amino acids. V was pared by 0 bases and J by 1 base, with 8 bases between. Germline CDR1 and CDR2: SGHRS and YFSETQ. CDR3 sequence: CASSLGTVSYEQYF. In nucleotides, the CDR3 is TGCGCCAGCAGCTTGGGGACGGTATCCTACGAGCAGTACTTC.

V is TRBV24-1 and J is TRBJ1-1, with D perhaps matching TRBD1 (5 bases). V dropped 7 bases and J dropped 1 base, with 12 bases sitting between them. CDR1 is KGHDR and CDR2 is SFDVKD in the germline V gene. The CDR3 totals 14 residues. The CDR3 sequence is CATSPGRGNTEAFF. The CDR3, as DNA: TGTGCCACCAGCCCAGGGAGGGGGAACACTGAAGCTTTCTTT.

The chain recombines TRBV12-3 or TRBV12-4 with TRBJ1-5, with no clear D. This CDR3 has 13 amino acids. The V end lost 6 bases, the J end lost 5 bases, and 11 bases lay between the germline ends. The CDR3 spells CASSPTVDQPQHF. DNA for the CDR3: TGTGCCAGCAGCCCTACAGTCGATCAGCCCCAGCATTTT.

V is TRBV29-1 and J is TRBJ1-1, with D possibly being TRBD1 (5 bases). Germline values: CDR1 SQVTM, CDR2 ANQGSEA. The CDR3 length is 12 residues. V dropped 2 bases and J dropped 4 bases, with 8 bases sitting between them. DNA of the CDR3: TGCAGCGTTGAATTGCAGGGCACTGAAGCTTTCTTT. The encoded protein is CSVELQGTEAFF.

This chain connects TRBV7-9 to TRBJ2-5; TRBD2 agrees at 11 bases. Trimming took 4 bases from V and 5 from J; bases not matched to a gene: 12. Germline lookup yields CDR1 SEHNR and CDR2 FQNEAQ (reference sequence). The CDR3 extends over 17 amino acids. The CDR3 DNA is TGTGCCAGCAGCTGGGGTAGACTAGCGGGACCGAGGGAGACCCAGTACTTC. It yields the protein CASSWGRLAGPRETQYF. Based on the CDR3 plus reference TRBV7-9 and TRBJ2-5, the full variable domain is DTGVSQNPRHKITKRGQNVTFRCDPISEHNRLYWYRQTLGQGPEFLTYFQNEAQLEKSRLLSDRFSAERPKGSFSTLEIQRTEQGDSAMYLCASSWGRLAGPRETQYFGPGTRLLVL.